Described below is a single T cell receptor (beta chain) sequence and its context. V was clipped by 3 bases and J by 6 bases, with 6 bases between them. The CDR3 runs 12 residues. The data stem from a study of T cell responses to AZD1222 COVID-19 vaccine. Clones were sequenced by immunoSEQ multiplex PCR, and TCRdb holds only the in-frame ones, with some missing. The profile shows about 100,000 clones, 80% to 95% of them singletons. This rearrangement joins TRBV12-3 or TRBV12-4 to TRBJ1-5; D uncertain. The TCR originated in an adult in good health. The source was peripheral blood, collected on day 0 of AZD1222 vaccination. The CDR3 nucleotides read TGTGCCAGCAGTTTTGAGTCTCAGCCCCAGCATTTT. Its protein is CASSFESQPQHF.